A single sample is the source of the 28 T cell receptor beta chains below, sequenced in a study of blood T cell repertoires in COVID-19. Profiling relied on immunoSEQ multiplex PCR, and the TCRdb table lists in-frame clones only, not all of them. The table includes 95,000 to 100,000 clones, around nine tenths detected once. Material for sequencing was peripheral blood. The receptors were sampled from a man at least 80 years old with acute or convalescent COVID-19.

The chain has TRBV27 and TRBJ2-7, with TRBD2 matching over 10 bases. Germline CDR1 MNHEY, CDR2 SMNVEV (reference sequence). With 1 base clipped from V and 1 base from J, the junction kept 4 bases outside the gene matches. This CDR3 has 16 amino acids. CDR3 in amino acids: CASSLWSSGRSYEQYF. CDR3 nucleotide sequence: TGTGCCAGCAGTTTATGGTCTAGCGGGAGATCCTACGAGCAGTACTTC.

This chain joins TRBV7-2 and TRBJ2-1, with 8 positions matching TRBD2. Trimming at V came to 1 base and at J to 12 bases, leaving 11 bases not matched to a gene. The germline CDR1 and CDR2 sequences are SGHTA and FQGNSA. This CDR3 contains 15 residues. The CDR3 sequence is CASSLDGGRSKGQFF. The CDR3 DNA follows: TGTGCCAGCAGCTTAGATGGCGGGAGGTCTAAGGGGCAGTTCTTC.

The chain uses TRBV30 and TRBJ1-2; the match to TRBD1 covers 8 bases. The CDR3 loop spans 15 amino acids. With 3 bases clipped from V and 8 bases from J, the junction kept 14 bases outside the gene matches. Germline CDR1 and CDR2: GTSNPN and SVGIG (reference sequence). The CDR3 loop reads CAWSPGQGLNGGYTF. The CDR3 coding sequence is TGTGCCTGGAGCCCCGGACAGGGATTGAATGGCGGCTACACCTTC.

The chain combines TRBV7-3 with TRBJ2-2; D not resolved. Germline CDR1 SGHTA, CDR2 FQGTGA. The ends were cut back, 8 bases at V and 0 bases at J, with 7 bases in the middle. The CDR3 consists of 13 residues. The CDR3 here is CASENPNTGELFF. The CDR3 region has the DNA TGTGCCAGCGAGAACCCGAACACCGGGGAGCTGTTTTTT.

This rearrangement joins TRBV30 to TRBJ1-2, with D uncertain. Trimming removed 5 bases from V and 2 bases from J, with 12 bases in between. The CDR3 is 13 residues long. Germline V gives CDR1 GTSNPN, CDR2 SVGIG (reference sequence). The CDR3 protein is CAWGPGLNYGYTF. CDR3 DNA sequence: TGTGCCTGGGGGCCTGGACTGAACTATGGCTACACCTTC.

The chain links TRBV19 to TRBJ2-2; D remains ambiguous. CDR1 and CDR2 (germline): LNHDA, SQIVND (reference sequence). The CDR3 has 16 residues. The V gene lost 5 bases and the J gene lost 0 bases, with 13 bases spanning the gap. The CDR3 DNA reads TGTGCCAGTAGTGTCGTCTCGGTAGCGAACACCGGGGAGCTGTTTTTT. This gives the protein CASSVVSVANTGELFF.

The chain has TRBV11-3 and TRBJ1-1; no clear D gene. This CDR3 has 12 amino acids. V was clipped by 2 bases and J by 4 bases, with 5 bases between them. From germline, CDR1 is SGHNT and CDR2 YENEEA. CDR3 protein: CASSLSGTEAFF. The CDR3 nucleotides read TGTGCCAGCAGCTTATCGGGCACTGAAGCTTTCTTT.

CDR3 sequence (DNA): TGTGCCAGCAGCTTAGAGTCAGTACAGAACACTGAAGCTTTCTTT. It is translated as CASSLESVQNTEAFF. This chain connects TRBV7-2 to TRBJ1-1; D call uncertain. The CDR3 length is 15 residues. CDR1 SGHTA and CDR2 FQGNSA come from the germline V gene. Trimming shortened V by 1 base and J by 1 base, and 10 bases separated the two germline ends.

The CDR3 is CASSLLAGGEETQYF. The CDR3 DNA follows: TGTGCCAGCAGTTTACTAGCGGGAGGTGAGGAGACCCAGTACTTC. The chain joins TRBV28 to TRBJ2-5; TRBD2 aligns across 11 bases. This CDR3 contains 15 residues. Trimming removed 2 bases from V and 5 bases from J; junction bases left unmatched: 4. Germline CDR1 and CDR2: MDHEN and SYDVKM.

This chain uses TRBV15 with TRBJ1-2, with TRBD1 matching over 7 bases. Germline assignment: CDR1 LNHNV and CDR2 YYDKDF (reference sequence). The CDR3 extends over 15 amino acids. With 1 base clipped from V and 2 bases from J, the junction kept 4 bases outside the gene matches. CDR3 region: CATSRGYRGNYGYTF. The CDR3 DNA reads TGTGCCACCAGCAGAGGATACAGGGGCAACTATGGCTACACCTTC.

This rearrangement joins TRBV28 to TRBJ2-2; weak D call: TRBD2 (6 bases). In germline, CDR1 is MDHEN, CDR2 SYDVKM. The CDR3 is 19 residues long. Trimming left V 2 bases short and J 3 bases short, with 22 bases between. CDR3 in amino acids: CASSLRAGTLGGDTGELFF. DNA of the CDR3: TGTGCCAGCAGTTTAAGGGCGGGGACCCTCGGCGGGGACACCGGGGAGCTGTTTTTT.

This clone was found a few times. The chain recombines TRBV11-2 with TRBJ2-7, with TRBD2 matching over 11 bases. J gave up 7 bases and V 4 bases, and 3 bases lay outside the gene matches. The CDR3 loop spans 13 amino acids. CDR1 is SGHAT and CDR2 is FQNNGV in the germline V gene. The CDR3 region has the DNA TGTGCCAGCAGCTCCATAGCGGGAGGGGAGCAGTACTTC. Translating it yields CASSSIAGGEQYF.

This clone was picked up a small number of times. This chain links TRBV11-2 with TRBJ2-7; D gene ambiguous. The CDR3 contains 11 residues. Between the trimmed V and J ends, which lost 5 bases and 1 base, there was a span of 3 bases. The germline V gene encodes CDR1 SGHAT and CDR2 FQNNGV. In DNA, the CDR3 is TGTGCCAGCAGCCCTTCCTACGAGCAGTACTTC. This codes for CASSPSYEQYF. The full variable domain, its missing parts supplied by reference TRBV11-2 and TRBJ2-7, is EAGVAQSPRYKIIEKRQSVAFWCNPISGHATLYWYQQILGQGPKLLIQFQNNGVVDDSQLPKDRFSAERLKGVDSTLKIQPAKLEDSAVYLCASSPSYEQYFGPGTRLTVT.

This sequence joins TRBV6-2 or TRBV6-3 and TRBJ2-2; TRBD1 matches at 11 bases. Losses at the gene ends were 2 bases for V and 1 base for J; bases not matched to a gene: 3. Germline-derived CDR1 and CDR2 are MNHEY and SVGEGT. The CDR3 runs 17 residues. CDR3 residues: CASSYGGQGGNTGELFF. The CDR3 region has the DNA TGTGCCAGCAGTTACGGGGGACAGGGGGGGAACACCGGGGAGCTGTTTTTT.

This rearrangement joins TRBV5-4 to TRBJ2-3, with TRBD1 matching over 8 bases. The V gene's germline CDR1 is SGHNT and CDR2 YYREEE (reference sequence). J lost 5 bases, V lost 4 bases, and 9 bases had no gene match. This CDR3 spans 15 amino acids. The CDR3 loop reads CASSMQGAQQDTQYF. In nucleotides, the CDR3 is TGTGCCAGCAGCATGCAGGGGGCACAGCAAGATACGCAGTATTTT.

The chain has TRBV7-2 and TRBJ1-1; 9 nucleotides align to TRBD1. J lost 4 bases, V lost 4 bases, and 10 bases had no gene match. CDR1 is SGHTA and CDR2 is FQGNSA in the germline V gene. The CDR3 is made up of 16 amino acids. The CDR3 nucleotides read TGTGCCAGCAGCTATGGGACAGGGATACTATCCACTGAAGCTTTCTTT. As protein: CASSYGTGILSTEAFF.

This rearrangement joins TRBV7-2 to TRBJ1-1, with D hard to call. Per germline, CDR1 SGHTA and CDR2 FQGNSA. V lost 5 bases to trimming and J lost 0 bases, with 13 bases between them. This CDR3 contains 15 residues. The CDR3 here is CASSLVGGLNTEAFF. The CDR3 coding sequence is TGTGCCAGCAGCCTAGTTGGAGGGCTGAACACTGAAGCTTTCTTT.

This sequence joins TRBV6-2 or TRBV6-3 and TRBJ2-7, with 7 nucleotides matching TRBD1. The CDR3 runs 15 residues. Germline CDR1 and CDR2: MNHEY and SVGEGT. V dropped 6 bases and J dropped 6; count of bases not matched to a gene: 14. CDR3 amino acids: CASSRPGTAVGEQYF. The CDR3 DNA reads TGTGCCAGCAGCCGCCCCGGGACAGCCGTTGGCGAGCAGTACTTC.

The rearrangement links TRBV30 to TRBJ2-2; 7 bases fit TRBD2. CDR1 is GTSNPN and CDR2 is SVGIG in the germline V gene (reference sequence). Germline trimming cut 0 bases from V and 2 bases from J; bases unmatched to any gene: 3. The CDR3 is 15 residues long. The CDR3 spells CAWSVREANTGELFF. CDR3 nucleotide sequence: TGTGCCTGGAGTGTACGGGAGGCAAACACCGGGGAGCTGTTTTTT.

The chain is built from TRBV4-3 and TRBJ1-1, with 7 nucleotides matching TRBD1. The germline V gene has CDR1 LGHNA and CDR2 YSLEER. The CDR3 sequence is 15 residues long. The V segment lost 0 bases and the J segment 10 bases; nucleotides outside the gene matches: 11. This CDR3 reads CASSQDRLGGLGAFF. Here the CDR3 DNA reads TGCGCCAGCAGCCAAGATCGGCTAGGGGGCTTGGGAGCTTTCTTT.

CDR3 residues: CASSYRNEQFF. DNA for the CDR3: TGTGCCAGCAGCTACAGAAATGAGCAGTTCTTC. This chain uses TRBV2 with TRBJ2-1; D remains unclear. Trimming shortened V by 6 bases and J by 7 bases, and 7 bases separated the two germline ends. This CDR3 has 11 amino acids. Germline V lookup: CDR1 SNHLY, CDR2 FYNNEI.

This sequence joins TRBV28 and TRBJ1-5; 7 bases align to TRBD1. Looked up from germline, CDR1 is MDHEN and CDR2 is SYDVKM. V dropped 4 bases and J dropped 3; count of bases not matched to a gene: 6. The CDR3 spans 15 residues. DNA of the CDR3: TGTGCCAGCAGTTCTCGACAGGGCCCCAATCAGCCCCAGCATTTT. Translated, it gives CASSSRQGPNQPQHF.

Worth noting for this clone: At the DNA level, this CDR3 is encoded by other sequences in the same sample as well. The chain joins TRBV24-1 to TRBJ1-2; no clear D gene. Germline V gene sequence: CDR1 KGHDR, CDR2 SFDVKD. The CDR3 consists of 15 residues. V gave up 1 base and J gave up 4 bases, with 12 bases separating them. The CDR3 is CATSDLRGPSYGYTF. The CDR3 nucleotides read TGTGCCACCAGTGATTTAAGAGGGCCAAGCTATGGCTACACCTTC.

This chain uses TRBV9 with TRBJ1-2; tentatively, D is TRBD1 (6 bases). The germline V and J ends were trimmed by 4 bases and 4 bases, with 11 bases remaining between them. Germline-derived CDR1 and CDR2 are SGDLS and YYNGEE. This CDR3 spans 13 amino acids. The CDR3 sequence is CASSPQGPYGYTF. DNA of the CDR3: TGTGCCAGCAGCCCCCAGGGGCCCTATGGCTACACCTTC.

The rearrangement joins TRBV28 to TRBJ1-5; D is ambiguous. Germline loops: CDR1 MDHEN, CDR2 SYDVKM. This CDR3 contains 15 residues. Trimming took off 3 bases at V and 0 bases at J, with 9 bases between the two ends. In nucleotides, the CDR3 is TGTGCCAGCAGTTTTCACGGGGATAGCAATCAGCCCCAGCATTTT. Its protein is CASSFHGDSNQPQHF.

This clone was detected only a few times. The CDR3 spells CATHPTGSGQPQHF. The CDR3, as DNA: TGTGCCACTCACCCCACAGGGTCCGGGCAGCCCCAGCATTTT. This chain joins TRBV19 and TRBJ1-5; weak D call: TRBD1 (6 bases). Trimming took off 10 bases at V and 7 bases at J, with 20 bases between the two ends. The CDR3 is 14 amino acids. CDR1 is LNHDA and CDR2 is SQIVND in the germline V gene (reference sequence).

The V call is TRBV11-1, the J call TRBJ1-1; D gene uncertain. This CDR3 is 14 amino acids long. The V and J ends lost 5 bases and 4 bases respectively, with 14 bases between them. Germline V gene lookup returns CDR1 SGHAT and CDR2 FQDESV (reference sequence). The CDR3 DNA reads TGTGCCAGCAGCCCCTCTAGAGGCACCACTGAAGCTTTCTTT. Its translation is CASSPSRGTTEAFF.

This clone was detected only a few times. The J gene is TRBJ2-1, the V gene TRBV5-4, with 7 bases that match TRBD1. In germline, CDR1 is SGHNT, CDR2 YYREEE (reference sequence). Unmatched junction bases numbered 5, after V lost 4 bases and J lost 1 base. This CDR3 is 15 amino acids long. The CDR3 DNA is TGTGCCAGCAGCCTCGACAGGGCATCCTACAATGAGCAGTTCTTC. It is translated as CASSLDRASYNEQFF.